This T cell receptor beta chain came from a study of T cell responses to AZD1222 COVID-19 vaccine. For this clone: Antigen unknown.

General study results and limits: Baseline seropositives among AZD1222 recipients totaled only five or six.

Assay: immunoSEQ multiplex PCR; the TCRdb copy retains only in-frame clones and omits some. This table holds roughly 130,000 clones, approximately 94% found once. The ends were cut back, 5 bases at V and 2 bases at J, with 9 bases in the middle. CDR1 and CDR2 (germline): SGHNT, YENEEA. This CDR3 region has 13 residues. V gene TRBV11-3 combines with J gene TRBJ1-1; D gene ambiguous. The sequence came from an adult in good health. Sequencing used peripheral blood, obtained on day 0 of AZD1222 vaccination. Written as DNA, the CDR3 is TGTGCCAGCAGCCGGGAATTCAACACTGAAGCTTTCTTT. This gives the protein CASSREFNTEAFF.